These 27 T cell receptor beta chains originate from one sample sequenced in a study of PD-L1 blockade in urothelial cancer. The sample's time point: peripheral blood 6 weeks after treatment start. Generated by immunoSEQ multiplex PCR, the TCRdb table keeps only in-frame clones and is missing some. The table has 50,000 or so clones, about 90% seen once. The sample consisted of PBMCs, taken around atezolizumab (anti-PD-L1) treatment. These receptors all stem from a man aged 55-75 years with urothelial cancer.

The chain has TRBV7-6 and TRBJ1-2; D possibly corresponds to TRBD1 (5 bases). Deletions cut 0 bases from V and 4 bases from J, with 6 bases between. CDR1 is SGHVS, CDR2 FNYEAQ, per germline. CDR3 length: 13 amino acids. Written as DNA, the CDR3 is TGTGCCAGCAGCTTAGCAGGGGCCTATGGCTACACCTTC. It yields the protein CASSLAGAYGYTF.

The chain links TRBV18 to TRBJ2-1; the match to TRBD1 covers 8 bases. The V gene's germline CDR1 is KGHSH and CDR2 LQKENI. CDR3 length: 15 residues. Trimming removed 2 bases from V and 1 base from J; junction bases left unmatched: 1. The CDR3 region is CASSPTGGSYNEQFF. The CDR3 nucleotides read TGTGCCAGCTCACCAACAGGGGGGTCCTACAATGAGCAGTTCTTC.

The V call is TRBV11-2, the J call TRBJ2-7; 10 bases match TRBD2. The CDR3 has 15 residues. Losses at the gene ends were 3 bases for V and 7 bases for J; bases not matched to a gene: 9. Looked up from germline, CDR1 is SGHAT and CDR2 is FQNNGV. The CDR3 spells CASSLELAGYLEQYF. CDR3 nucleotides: TGTGCCAGCAGCTTGGAACTAGCGGGGTATTTGGAGCAGTACTTC.

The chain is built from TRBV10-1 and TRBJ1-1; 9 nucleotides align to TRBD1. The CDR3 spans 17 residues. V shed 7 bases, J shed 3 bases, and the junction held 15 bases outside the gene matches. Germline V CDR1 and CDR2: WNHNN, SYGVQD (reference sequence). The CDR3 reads CASIQSTGQGSDTEAFF. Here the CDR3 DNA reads TGCGCCAGCATCCAATCTACGGGACAGGGATCGGACACTGAAGCTTTCTTT.

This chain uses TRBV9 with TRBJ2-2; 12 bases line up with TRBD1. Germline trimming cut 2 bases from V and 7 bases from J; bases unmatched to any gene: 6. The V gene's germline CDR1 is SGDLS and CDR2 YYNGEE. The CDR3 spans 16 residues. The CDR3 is CASSVLGQGAIGELFF. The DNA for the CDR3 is TGTGCCAGCAGCGTCCTGGGACAGGGGGCAATCGGGGAGCTGTTTTTT.

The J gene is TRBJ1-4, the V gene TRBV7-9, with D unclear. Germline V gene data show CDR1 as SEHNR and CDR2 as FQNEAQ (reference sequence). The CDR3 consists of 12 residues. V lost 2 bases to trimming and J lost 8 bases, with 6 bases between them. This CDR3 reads CASSLHGEKLFF. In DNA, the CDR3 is TGTGCCAGCAGCTTACACGGGGAAAAACTGTTTTTT.

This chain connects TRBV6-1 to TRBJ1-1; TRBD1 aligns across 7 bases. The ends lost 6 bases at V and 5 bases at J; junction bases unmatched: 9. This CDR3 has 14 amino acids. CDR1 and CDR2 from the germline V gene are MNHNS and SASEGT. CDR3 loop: CASSLTGVWTEAFF. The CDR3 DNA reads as TGTGCCAGCAGCCTTACAGGGGTCTGGACTGAAGCTTTCTTT.

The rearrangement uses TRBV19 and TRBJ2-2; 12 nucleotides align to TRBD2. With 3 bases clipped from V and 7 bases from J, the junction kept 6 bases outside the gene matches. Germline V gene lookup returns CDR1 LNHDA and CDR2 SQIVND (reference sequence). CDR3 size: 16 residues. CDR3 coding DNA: TGTGCCAGTAGTATTCTAGCGGGGGGGCTCGGCGGGGAGCTGTTTTTT. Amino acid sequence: CASSILAGGLGGELFF.

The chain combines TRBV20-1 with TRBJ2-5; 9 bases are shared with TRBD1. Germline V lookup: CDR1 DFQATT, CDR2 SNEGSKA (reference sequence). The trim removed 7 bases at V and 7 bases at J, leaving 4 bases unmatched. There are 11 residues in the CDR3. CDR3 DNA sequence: TGCAGTGAACTACAGGGGGCGACCCAGTACTTC. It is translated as CSELQGATQYF.

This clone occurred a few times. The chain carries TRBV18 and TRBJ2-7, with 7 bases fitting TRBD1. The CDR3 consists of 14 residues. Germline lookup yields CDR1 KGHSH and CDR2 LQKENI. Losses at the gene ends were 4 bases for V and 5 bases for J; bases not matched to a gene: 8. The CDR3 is CASSRDRDDHEQYF. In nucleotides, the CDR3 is TGTGCCAGCTCACGCGACAGGGACGACCACGAGCAGTACTTC.

The DNA for the CDR3 is TGTGCCAGCACTATAAATAGGGGTAGTAATCAGCCCCAGCATTTT. Translating gives CASTINRGSNQPQHF. The rearrangement joins TRBV2 to TRBJ1-5, with D tentatively TRBD1 (5 bases). Germline-derived CDR1 and CDR2 are SNHLY and FYNNEI. Trimming pared 7 bases from V and 4 bases from J, leaving 17 bases between. CDR3 size: 15 residues.

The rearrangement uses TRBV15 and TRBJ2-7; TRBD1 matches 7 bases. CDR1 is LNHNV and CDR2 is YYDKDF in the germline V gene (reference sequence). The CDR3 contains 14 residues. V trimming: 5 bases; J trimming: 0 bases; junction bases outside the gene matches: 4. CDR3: CATSRDRLSYEQYF. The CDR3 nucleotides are TGTGCCACCAGCCGGGACAGACTCTCCTACGAGCAGTACTTC.

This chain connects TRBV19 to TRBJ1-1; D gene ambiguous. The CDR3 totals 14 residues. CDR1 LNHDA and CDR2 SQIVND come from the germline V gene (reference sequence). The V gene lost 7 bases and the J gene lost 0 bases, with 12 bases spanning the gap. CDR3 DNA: TGTGCCAGTACCCTGAGGGCCGTGAACACTGAAGCTTTCTTT. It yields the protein CASTLRAVNTEAFF.

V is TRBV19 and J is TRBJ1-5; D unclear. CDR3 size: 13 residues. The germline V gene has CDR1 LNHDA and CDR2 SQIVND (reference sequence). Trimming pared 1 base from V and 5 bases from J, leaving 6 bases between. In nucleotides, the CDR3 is TGTGCCAGTAGTATAGTTGCGGATCAGCCCCAGCATTTT. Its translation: CASSIVADQPQHF.

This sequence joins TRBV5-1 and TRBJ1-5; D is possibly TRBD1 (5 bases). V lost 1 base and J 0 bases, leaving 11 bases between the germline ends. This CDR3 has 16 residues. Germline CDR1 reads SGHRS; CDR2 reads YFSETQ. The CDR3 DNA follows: TGCGCCAGCAGCTTGCTTCCAGGGTATAGCAATCAGCCCCAGCATTTT. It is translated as CASSLLPGYSNQPQHF.

CDR3 coding DNA: TGTGCCAGCTCACCTCTAGCGGGGGGGCCCGGTGAGACCCAGTACTTC. Translating it yields CASSPLAGGPGETQYF. This chain joins TRBV18 and TRBJ2-5, with 12 nucleotides matching TRBD2. The CDR3 is made up of 16 amino acids. Germline values: CDR1 KGHSH, CDR2 LQKENI. With 3 bases clipped from V and 5 bases from J, the junction kept 7 bases outside the gene matches.

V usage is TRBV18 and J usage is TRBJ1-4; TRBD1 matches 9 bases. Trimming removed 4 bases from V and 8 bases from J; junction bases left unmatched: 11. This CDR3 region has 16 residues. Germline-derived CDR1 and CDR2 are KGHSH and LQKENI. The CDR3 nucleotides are TGTGCCAGCTCACTAGGCCCAGGGACAGGGAACGAAAAACTGTTTTTT. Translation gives CASSLGPGTGNEKLFF.

CDR3 DNA sequence: TGCGCCAGCAGCTTGGATTACGAGGGCCGGACTGAAGCTTTCTTT. This codes for CASSLDYEGRTEAFF. This chain joins TRBV5-1 and TRBJ1-1; D gene uncertain. From germline, CDR1 is SGHRS and CDR2 YFSETQ. Trimming removed 0 bases from V and 5 bases from J, with 14 bases in between. The CDR3 extends over 15 amino acids. The whole variable domain, remainder taken from reference TRBV5-1 and TRBJ1-1, is KAGVTQTPRYLIKTRGQQVTLSCSPISGHRSVSWYQQTPGQGLQFLFEYFSETQRNKGNFPGRFSGRQFSNSRSEMNVSTLELGDSALYLCASSLDYEGRTEAFFGQGTRLTVV.

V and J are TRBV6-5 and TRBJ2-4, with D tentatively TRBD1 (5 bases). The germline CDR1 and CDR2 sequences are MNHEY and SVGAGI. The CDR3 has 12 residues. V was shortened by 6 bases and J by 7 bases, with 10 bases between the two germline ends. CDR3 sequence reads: CASRADSNIQYF. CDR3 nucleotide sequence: TGTGCCAGCAGAGCTGACAGTAACATTCAGTACTTC.

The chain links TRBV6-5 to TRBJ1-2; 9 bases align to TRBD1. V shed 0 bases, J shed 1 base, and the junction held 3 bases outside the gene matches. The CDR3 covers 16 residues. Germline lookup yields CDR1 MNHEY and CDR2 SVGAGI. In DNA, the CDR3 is TGTGCCAGCAGTTACTCGAGGGGACAGGGTAACTATGGCTACACCTTC. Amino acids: CASSYSRGQGNYGYTF.

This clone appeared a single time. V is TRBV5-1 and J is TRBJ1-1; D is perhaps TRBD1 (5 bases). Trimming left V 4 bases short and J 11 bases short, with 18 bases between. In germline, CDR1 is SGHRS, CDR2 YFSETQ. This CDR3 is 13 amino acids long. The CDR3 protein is CASSTSRQSAAFF. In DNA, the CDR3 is TGCGCCAGCAGCACCTCCCGACAGTCTGCTGCTTTCTTT.

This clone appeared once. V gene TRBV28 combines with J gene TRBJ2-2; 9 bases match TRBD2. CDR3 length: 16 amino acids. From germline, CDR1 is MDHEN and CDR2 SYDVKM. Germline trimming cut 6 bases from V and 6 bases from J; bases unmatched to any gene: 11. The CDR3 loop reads CASRDAGGLRPGELFF. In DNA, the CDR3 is TGTGCCAGCAGAGACGCGGGGGGGCTCCGCCCCGGGGAGCTGTTTTTT.

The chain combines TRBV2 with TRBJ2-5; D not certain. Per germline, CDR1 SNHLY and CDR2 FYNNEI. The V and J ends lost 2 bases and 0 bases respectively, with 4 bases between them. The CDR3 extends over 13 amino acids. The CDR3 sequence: CASSESNQETQYF. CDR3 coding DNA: TGTGCCAGCAGTGAAAGCAACCAAGAGACCCAGTACTTC.

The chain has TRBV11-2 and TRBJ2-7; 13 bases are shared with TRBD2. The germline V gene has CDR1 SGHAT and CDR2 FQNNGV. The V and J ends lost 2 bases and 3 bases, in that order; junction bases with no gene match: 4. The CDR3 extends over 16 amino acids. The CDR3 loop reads CASSLSGTSGVYEQYF. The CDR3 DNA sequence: TGTGCCAGCAGCTTATCCGGGACTAGCGGGGTCTACGAGCAGTACTTC.

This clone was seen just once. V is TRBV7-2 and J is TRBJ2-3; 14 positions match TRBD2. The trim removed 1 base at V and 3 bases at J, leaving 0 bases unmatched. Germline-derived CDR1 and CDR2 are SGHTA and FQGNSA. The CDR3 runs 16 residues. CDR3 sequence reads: CASSLGLAGGTDTQYF. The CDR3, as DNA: TGTGCCAGCAGCTTAGGACTAGCGGGGGGGACAGATACGCAGTATTTT.

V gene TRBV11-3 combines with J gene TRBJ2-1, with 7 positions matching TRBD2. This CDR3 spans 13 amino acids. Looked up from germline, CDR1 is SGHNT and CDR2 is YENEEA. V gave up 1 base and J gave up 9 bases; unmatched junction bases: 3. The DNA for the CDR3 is TGTGCCAGCAGCTTAGGGGGGGGTAGTGAGCAGTTCTTC. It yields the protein CASSLGGGSEQFF. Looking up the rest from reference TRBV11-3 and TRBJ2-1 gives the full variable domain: EAGVVQSPRYKIIEKKQPVAFWCNPISGHNTLYWYLQNLGQGPELLIRYENEEAVDDSQLPKDRFSAERLKGVDSTLKIQPAELGDSAVYLCASSLGGGSEQFFGPGTRLTVL.

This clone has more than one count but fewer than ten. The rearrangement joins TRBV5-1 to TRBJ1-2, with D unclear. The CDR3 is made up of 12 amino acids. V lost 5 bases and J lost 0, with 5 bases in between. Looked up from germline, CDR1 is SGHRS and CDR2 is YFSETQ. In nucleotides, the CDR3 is TGCGCCAGCAGACTAGCTAACTATGGCTACACCTTC. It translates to CASRLANYGYTF.